A selection of T cell receptor beta chains follows, all from one sample in a study of T cells in Graves' hyperthyroidism and ophthalmopathy. From the multiplex PCR reads, TCRdb called clonotypes with MiXCR, one entry per CDR3 protein. The repertoire has under 800,000 distinct CDR3 sequences, around 13% of them found once; the top ten carry 10%. Sequenced material: blood. These receptors were obtained from a woman between 18 and 29 years old with Graves' hyperthyroidism. The CDR3 runs from the conserved cysteine through the conserved F or W. The order of the fields is V gene, clone size, J gene, CDR3 protein. For some rows the clone size is stated as once, few or many, or as a class when expanded; others skip it.

V gene: TRBV2; clone size: many; J gene: TRBJ1-5; CDR3 protein: CASSESRYQPQHF
V gene: TRBV4-3; clone size: few; J gene: TRBJ1-1; CDR3 protein: CASSQDHPPNLNTEAFF
V gene: TRBV7-9; clone size: .; J gene: TRBJ2-3; CDR3 protein: CASSLTGITTDTQYF
V gene: TRBV7-2; clone size: few; J gene: TRBJ2-5; CDR3 protein: CASSRSRRLAGAMGTQYF
V gene: TRBV20-1; clone size: many; J gene: TRBJ2-1; CDR3 protein: CSANLGLSLMNEQFF
V gene: TRBV7-9; clone size: many; J gene: TRBJ1-1; CDR3 protein: CASSTQVLTSEAFF
V gene: TRBV30; clone size: many; J gene: TRBJ1-2; CDR3 protein: CAWSDGYGYTF
V gene: TRBV6-9; clone size: .; J gene: TRBJ1-3; CDR3 protein: CASSYRQGGRNTIYF
V gene: TRBV5-1; clone size: many; J gene: TRBJ2-7; CDR3 protein: CASSPAGGSSYEQYF
V gene: TRBV5-1; clone size: many; J gene: TRBJ1-6; CDR3 protein: CASSSDRDNSPLHF
V gene: TRBV30; clone size: many; J gene: TRBJ2-1; CDR3 protein: CAWSNIPGQGADEQFF
V gene: TRBV24-1; clone size: .; J gene: TRBJ2-1; CDR3 protein: CATSDFNDEQFF
V gene: TRBV20-1; clone size: many; J gene: TRBJ2-3; CDR3 protein: CSASFQGGTDTQYF
V gene: TRBV12-3/TRBV12-4; clone size: few; J gene: TRBJ2-1; CDR3 protein: CASSLLGRTYNEQFF
V gene: TRBV24-1; clone size: .; J gene: TRBJ1-2; CDR3 protein: CATSDSTTGFGYTF
V gene: TRBV7-9; clone size: .; J gene: TRBJ2-1; CDR3 protein: CASSGGLALGYEQFF
V gene: TRBV20-1; clone size: many; J gene: TRBJ2-5; CDR3 protein: CSARSTSGSDGTQYF
V gene: TRBV27; clone size: few; J gene: TRBJ2-3; CDR3 protein: CATRGDTQYF
V gene: TRBV11-1; clone size: .; J gene: TRBJ1-5; CDR3 protein: CASSLVGQGATPKVNQPQHF
V gene: TRBV20-1; clone size: .; J gene: TRBJ2-1; CDR3 protein: CSARDPGLGPNEQFF
V gene: TRBV2; clone size: many; J gene: TRBJ1-2; CDR3 protein: CASSEGASYYTF
V gene: TRBV6-1; clone size: many; J gene: TRBJ2-2; CDR3 protein: CASIRGTNTGELFF
V gene: TRBV7-2; clone size: few; J gene: TRBJ2-5; CDR3 protein: CASRPGGGVETQYF
V gene: TRBV6-1; clone size: .; J gene: TRBJ1-5; CDR3 protein: CASSSGTRGSNQPQHF
V gene: TRBV19; clone size: .; J gene: TRBJ2-3; CDR3 protein: CASSTPRGRASTDTQYF
V gene: TRBV20-1; clone size: few; J gene: TRBJ2-1; CDR3 protein: CSARGAGERVYNEQFF
V gene: TRBV7-8; clone size: many; J gene: TRBJ2-3; CDR3 protein: CASSFGGLAGGGDTQYF
V gene: TRBV20-1; clone size: .; J gene: TRBJ2-7; CDR3 protein: CSASTEPRGGTPYEQYF
V gene: TRBV30; clone size: .; J gene: TRBJ2-5; CDR3 protein: CAWHRGIRETQYF
V gene: TRBV12-3/TRBV12-4; clone size: .; J gene: TRBJ1-1; CDR3 protein: CASSFGQGGMDTEAFF
V gene: TRBV20-1; clone size: few; J gene: TRBJ1-2; CDR3 protein: CSALTDYGYTF
V gene: TRBV9; clone size: many; J gene: TRBJ2-7; CDR3 protein: CASSVEAAGGTYEQYF
V gene: TRBV19; clone size: once; J gene: TRBJ1-2; CDR3 protein: CASLEGAGYTF
V gene: TRBV4-3; clone size: .; J gene: TRBJ1-2; CDR3 protein: CASSQEGDRIYGYTF
V gene: TRBV12-3/TRBV12-4; clone size: few; J gene: TRBJ2-5; CDR3 protein: CASSLHSQETQYF
V gene: TRBV6-1; clone size: .; J gene: TRBJ2-2; CDR3 protein: CASSRYSGKELFF
V gene: TRBV11-2; clone size: .; J gene: TRBJ1-1; CDR3 protein: CASSRSGGPTEAFF
V gene: TRBV11-2; clone size: many; J gene: TRBJ2-5; CDR3 protein: CASTPPSGRGGETQYF
V gene: TRBV5-8; clone size: many; J gene: TRBJ2-7; CDR3 protein: CASSSSKVSGSVYEQYF
V gene: TRBV28; clone size: many; J gene: TRBJ2-2; CDR3 protein: CASSLGIRVSHTGELFF
V gene: TRBV20-1; clone size: .; J gene: TRBJ1-1; CDR3 protein: CSARVRQGSEAFF
V gene: TRBV12-3/TRBV12-4; clone size: many; J gene: TRBJ1-4; CDR3 protein: CASSPRTGNEKLFF
V gene: TRBV29-1; clone size: .; J gene: TRBJ2-1; CDR3 protein: CSVDSGSGAIPGGEQFF
V gene: TRBV9; clone size: few; J gene: TRBJ2-1; CDR3 protein: CASSVQAGGPRNEQFF
V gene: TRBV15; clone size: few; J gene: TRBJ2-7; CDR3 protein: CAAGDVYEQYF
V gene: TRBV7-2; clone size: .; J gene: TRBJ1-5; CDR3 protein: CASSFRGGGQPQHF
V gene: TRBV12-3/TRBV12-4; clone size: many; J gene: TRBJ1-2; CDR3 protein: CASSHSWTGRIYGYTF
V gene: TRBV28; clone size: .; J gene: TRBJ1-5; CDR3 protein: CASRKQGSSNQPQHF
V gene: TRBV7-9; clone size: many; J gene: TRBJ2-7; CDR3 protein: CASSLENEQYF
V gene: TRBV7-8; clone size: many; J gene: TRBJ2-1; CDR3 protein: CASSPEHGASFSVFF
V gene: TRBV6-2/TRBV6-3; clone size: .; J gene: TRBJ1-2; CDR3 protein: CASSYSLHGYTF
V gene: TRBV6-1; clone size: once; J gene: TRBJ2-1; CDR3 protein: CASRTRTSGANEQFF
V gene: TRBV29-1; clone size: few; J gene: TRBJ2-7; CDR3 protein: CSVTSGSVDEQYF
V gene: TRBV28; clone size: .; J gene: TRBJ1-3; CDR3 protein: CASSSSGHSGNTIYF
V gene: TRBV19; clone size: many; J gene: TRBJ1-2; CDR3 protein: CASSISAGTGFYGYTF
V gene: TRBV3-1; clone size: few; J gene: TRBJ2-3; CDR3 protein: CASSQDGSGKVTDTQYF